The 6 T cell receptor gamma chains in this list originate from one sample, sequenced in a study of human gamma delta and Vdelta1 T cells. TCRdb fed the PCR reads into CATT to redo clone calling. The sample includes about 150 gamma-chain clones, around 70% of them seen just once. Specimen: Vdelta1 gamma-delta T cells from blood. The origin of the receptors is a human donor in good health.

In this sample, this clone turned up a few times. This likely traces to a read error, being one base from a far larger clone. The gene calls are TRGV5 and TRGJ1 or TRGJ2. This CDR3 has 14 residues. V trimming: 1 base; J trimming: 1 base; junction bases outside the gene matches: 4. Germline V gene lookup returns CDR1 VINAFY and CDR2 YDVSNSKD. CDR3 sequence reads: CATWDSSNYYKKLF. CDR3 DNA sequence: TGTGCCACCTGGGACAGCTCTAATTATTATAAGAAACTCTTT.

About this clone: A far larger clone is off by one base, so a read error is likely. The genes are TRGV8 and TRGJ1 or TRGJ2. This CDR3 has 11 residues. Germline assignment: CDR1 VENAVY and CDR2 YDSYNSRV. The CDR3 loop reads CAPWVHYKKLF. The CDR3, as DNA: TGTGCCCCCTGGGTGCATTATAAGAAACTCTTT.

Comments on this clone: This likely traces to a read error, being one base from a far larger clone. The rearrangement joins TRGV5 to TRGJ1 or TRGJ2. CDR3 length: 14 amino acids. Germline CDR1 reads VINAFY; CDR2 reads YDVSNSKD. The CDR3 protein is CATLDSPNYYKKLF. As DNA, the CDR3 is TGTGCCACCTTGGACAGCCCTAATTATTATAAGAAACTCTTT.

This clone qualifies as hyperexpanded. This sample also contains other DNA sequences that code for the same CDR3. The chain links TRGV8 to TRGJ1 or TRGJ2. CDR1 and CDR2 (germline): VENAVY, YDSYNSRV. V shed 5 bases, J shed 3 bases, and the junction held 7 bases outside the gene matches. There are 13 residues in the CDR3. The CDR3 region is CATWAGPYYKKLF. For the CDR3, the DNA is TGTGCCACCTGGGCTGGACCTTATTATAAGAAACTCTTT.

Note on this clone: A far bigger clonotype differs at one base, so this is likely a read error. The rearrangement links TRGV5 to TRGJP. Germline CDR1 VINAFY, CDR2 YDVSNSKD. This CDR3 region has 15 residues. CDR3 nucleotides: TGTGCCACCTGGCAACAAGAGTTGGACAAAAAAATCAAGGTATTT. Protein product: CATWQQELDKKIKVF.

Of note for this clone: A read error is the likely source, as a far larger clone sits one nucleotide away. Other DNA sequences in this sample translate to the same CDR3. The rearrangement joins TRGV3 to TRGJP1. Germline V gene data show CDR1 as VTNTFY and CDR2 as YDVSTARD (reference sequence). The CDR3 totals 17 residues. CDR3 in amino acids: CATWDRPRHTTGWFKIF. The CDR3 DNA reads as TGTGCCACATGGGACAGGCCACGCCATACCACTGGTTGGTTCAAGATATTT.